One and the same sample provided the 31 T cell receptor beta chains below, sequenced in a study of T cell repertoires in cytomegalovirus infection. Their cognate antigens are unknown. Each CDR3 protein is one row after TCRdb ran MiXCR on the reads. This sample carries hundreds of thousands of distinct CDR3 sequences, roughly a third of them seen once, and the ten largest clones take under 20%. The input for sequencing was cultured PBMCs, taken from culture after CMV antigen stimulation. These receptor sequences come from a human donor in good health (CMV status not recorded). Some clones in this sample may be carry-over from other donors' samples.

This clonotype was recorded a few times. This chain links TRBV7-2 with TRBJ1-2, with 9 bases identical to TRBD1. The trim removed 5 bases at V and 7 bases at J, leaving 11 bases unmatched. CDR1 is SGHTA and CDR2 is FQGNSA in the germline V gene. This CDR3 region has 15 residues. CDR3 coding DNA: TGTGCCAGCAGCCTACAGGGACAGGGAGTGGGTGGCTACACCTTC. Translating gives CASSLQGQGVGGYTF.

This clonotype was counted only a few times. The chain couples TRBV6-5 to TRBJ2-1; 8 bases match TRBD2. The J segment lost 9 bases and the V segment lost 5 bases, leaving 6 bases of the junction unmatched. The CDR3 sequence is 13 residues long. CDR1 and CDR2 from the germline V gene are MNHEY and SVGAGI. The CDR3 DNA is TGTGCCAGCAGTAACGGGAGGGGTGGTGAGCAGTTCTTC. Encoded protein: CASSNGRGGEQFF.

This chain connects TRBV5-4 to TRBJ1-2; 8 nucleotides align to TRBD1. Looked up from germline, CDR1 is SGHNT and CDR2 is YYREEE (reference sequence). This CDR3 contains 14 residues. J gave up 8 bases and V 2 bases, and 8 bases lay outside the gene matches. CDR3 bases: TGTGCCAGCAGCTTCACAGGGGGAGGCTCGGGCTACACCTTC. It encodes CASSFTGGGSGYTF.

This clonotype was counted only a few times. The chain recombines TRBV7-3 with TRBJ2-2; the D call may be TRBD1 or TRBD2 (6 bases each). Trimming left V 5 bases short and J 3 bases short, with 10 bases between. The CDR3 has 14 residues. The germline gives CDR1 SGHTA, CDR2 FQGTGA. The CDR3 region is CASSKRGDTGELFF. The CDR3 DNA follows: TGTGCCAGCAGCAAAAGGGGGGACACCGGGGAGCTGTTTTTT.

The V gene is TRBV20-1, the J gene TRBJ1-2; TRBD1 matches at 7 bases. The germline V gene has CDR1 DFQATT and CDR2 SNEGSKA (reference sequence). This CDR3 has 12 residues. The CDR3 protein is CRATGANYGYTF. The CDR3 coding sequence is TGCAGGGCAACAGGGGCGAACTATGGCTACACCTTC.

The sample holds a few counts of this clonotype. The V gene is TRBV19, the J gene TRBJ1-5; D is uncertain. CDR3 length: 16 residues. Germline V CDR1 and CDR2: LNHDA, SQIVND (reference sequence). V gave up 3 bases and J gave up 6 bases, with 18 bases separating them. In nucleotides, the CDR3 is TGTGCCAGTAGTATCAAGTGGGCAGGTAGAGGTCAGCCCCAGCATTTT. As protein: CASSIKWAGRGQPQHF.

The J gene is TRBJ2-5, the V gene TRBV5-5, with D possibly being TRBD1 (6 bases). The CDR3 sequence is 15 residues long. Trimming shortened V by 4 bases and J by 3 bases, and 16 bases separated the two germline ends. Germline V gene data show CDR1 as SGHKS and CDR2 as YYEKEE (reference sequence). The DNA of the CDR3 is TGTGCCAGCAGCCCGGCCGGACAGCGAAAAGAGACCCAGTACTTC. It translates to CASSPAGQRKETQYF.

In this sample, this clonotype turned up many times. The chain recombines TRBV7-9 with TRBJ2-2, with TRBD1 matching over 9 bases. The germline V gene has CDR1 SEHNR and CDR2 FQNEAQ (reference sequence). CDR3 length: 16 amino acids. V was pared by 2 bases and J by 4 bases, with 5 bases of the junction left unmatched. The CDR3, as DNA: TGTGCCAGCAGCTTAAGTCTGACAGGGGGCACCGGGGAGCTGTTTTTT. Translated, it gives CASSLSLTGGTGELFF. Together with reference TRBV7-9 and TRBJ2-2, the CDR3 gives the full variable domain: DTGVSQNPRHKITKRGQNVTFRCDPISEHNRLYWYRQTLGQGPEFLTYFQNEAQLEKSRLLSDRFSAERPKGSFSTLEIQRTEQGDSAMYLCASSLSLTGGTGELFFGEGSRLTVL.

The rearrangement joins TRBV20-1 to TRBJ2-1; maybe TRBD2 (5 bases). CDR1 and CDR2 from the germline V gene are DFQATT and SNEGSKA (reference sequence). The CDR3 totals 15 residues. V dropped 1 base and J dropped 2 bases, with 12 bases sitting between them. CDR3 sequence reads: CSARVLGGPYNEQFF. CDR3 bases: TGCAGTGCTAGAGTCCTAGGCGGGCCCTACAATGAGCAGTTCTTC.

J is TRBJ2-2 and V is TRBV4-1, with D possibly TRBD2 on 5 matching bases. The CDR3 covers 17 residues. CDR1 MGHRA and CDR2 YSYEKL come from the germline V gene. Deletions cut 1 base from V and 4 bases from J, with 16 bases between. The CDR3 protein is CASSQALAGVTTGELFF. In nucleotides, the CDR3 is TGCGCCAGCAGCCAAGCGCTAGCCGGCGTTACCACCGGGGAGCTGTTTTTT.

This clonotype was recorded at least ten times. The chain recombines TRBV12-3 or TRBV12-4 with TRBJ1-5; D is ambiguous. Trimming cost V 4 bases and J 3 bases, with 7 bases left between them. The CDR3 has 13 amino acids. CDR3 bases: TGTGCCAGCAGTTCCGGGCTCAATCAGCCCCAGCATTTT. Its protein is CASSSGLNQPQHF.

The rearrangement uses TRBV20-1 and TRBJ1-1; tentative D call: TRBD1 (6 bases). The CDR3 length is 14 residues. The ends were cut back, 4 bases at V and 2 bases at J, with 14 bases in the middle. Germline V gives CDR1 DFQATT, CDR2 SNEGSKA (reference sequence). The CDR3 DNA sequence: TGCAGTGCTACTGACAGGACCCCCAACACTGAAGCTTTCTTT. Its protein is CSATDRTPNTEAFF.

This clonotype was seen a handful of times. The chain carries TRBV7-2 and TRBJ1-1; D possibly corresponds to TRBD1 (5 bases). The length of the CDR3 is 13 residues. Between the trimmed V and J ends, which lost 5 bases and 8 bases, there was a span of 15 bases. Per the germline V gene, CDR1 is SGHTA and CDR2 is FQGNSA. CDR3 sequence reads: CASSQVTGQEAFF. As DNA, the CDR3 is TGTGCCAGCAGCCAAGTTACGGGGCAGGAAGCTTTCTTT.

CDR3 loop: CASSQDQLAGGELFF. The CDR3 DNA reads TGCGCCAGCAGCCAAGATCAGCTGGCTGGAGGGGAGCTGTTTTTT. This sequence joins TRBV4-1 and TRBJ2-2; D not certain. The CDR3 loop spans 15 amino acids. Germline CDR1 and CDR2: MGHRA and YSYEKL. Trimming stripped 0 bases from V and 8 bases from J, with 13 bases between.

V and J are TRBV28 and TRBJ2-7; D is perhaps TRBD1 (5 bases). This CDR3 has 12 residues. The germline gives CDR1 MDHEN, CDR2 SYDVKM. Trimming left V 7 bases short and J 4 bases short, with 11 bases between. The CDR3 DNA is TGTGCCAGCAACGCCAAGGGGTACGAGCAGTACTTC. It encodes CASNAKGYEQYF. The whole variable domain, remainder taken from reference TRBV28 and TRBJ2-7, is DVKVTQSSRYLVKRTGEKVFLECVQDMDHENMFWYRQDPGLGLRLIYFSYDVKMKEKGDIPEGYSVSREKKERFSLILESASTNQTSMYLCASNAKGYEQYFGPGTRLTVT.

The chain links TRBV10-3 to TRBJ1-1; D call uncertain. V was trimmed by 4 bases and J by 1 base, leaving 7 bases between them. Germline V CDR1 and CDR2: ENHRY, SYGVKD. The CDR3 contains 13 residues. Written as DNA, the CDR3 is TGTGCCATCAGTGGTGTCGGGAACACTGAAGCTTTCTTT. Protein: CAISGVGNTEAFF.

This chain connects TRBV27 to TRBJ2-2, with 7 positions matching TRBD2. V lost 0 bases and J lost 5; bases outside the gene matches: 9. Germline V gene data show CDR1 as MNHEY and CDR2 as SMNVEV (reference sequence). There are 17 residues in the CDR3. CDR3 DNA: TGTGCCAGCAGTTTATCTGGCGGGAGTTCCCCAACCGGGGAGCTGTTTTTT. The encoded protein is CASSLSGGSSPTGELFF.

This clonotype was detected a few times. The chain recombines TRBV4-3 with TRBJ1-6; 9 positions agree with TRBD1. The CDR3 loop spans 19 amino acids. Germline trimming cut 3 bases from V and 4 bases from J; bases unmatched to any gene: 13. CDR1 is LGHNA and CDR2 is YSLEER in the germline V gene. The CDR3 reads CASSQSGTGQGAYNSPLHF. As DNA, the CDR3 is TGCGCCAGCAGCCAGAGCGGGACAGGGCAGGGGGCATATAATTCACCCCTCCACTTT.

V is TRBV7-2 and J is TRBJ2-3; D may be TRBD2 (5 bases). V lost 3 bases and J lost 0, with 13 bases in between. This CDR3 comprises 16 residues. Germline-derived CDR1 and CDR2 are SGHTA and FQGNSA. CDR3 nucleotide sequence: TGTGCCAGCAGCTTGATGTCTAGCCGTAGCACAGATACGCAGTATTTT. Translation gives CASSLMSSRSTDTQYF.

This clonotype was picked up a small number of times. The chain recombines TRBV7-9 with TRBJ2-7; 11 nucleotides agree with TRBD2. Germline CDR1 is SEHNR and CDR2 is FQNEAQ (reference sequence). The trim removed 5 bases at V and 0 bases at J, leaving 6 bases unmatched. The CDR3 runs 16 residues. Here the CDR3 DNA reads TGTGCCAGCAGCGGAAGGACTAGCGGGCACTCCTACGAGCAGTACGTC. Protein: CASSGRTSGHSYEQYV.

The chain combines TRBV11-2 with TRBJ2-1; TRBD2 matches 11 bases. CDR1 and CDR2 (germline): SGHAT, FQNNGV. V lost 6 bases to trimming and J lost 10 bases; unmatched junction nucleotides: 14. The CDR3 runs 16 residues. CDR3 in amino acids: CASSTAGTSGYGEQFF. The DNA of the CDR3 is TGTGCCAGCAGTACGGCCGGGACTAGCGGATACGGGGAGCAGTTCTTC.

This clonotype was picked up a small number of times. The chain links TRBV14 to TRBJ2-1; no clear D gene. Germline V gives CDR1 SGHDN, CDR2 FVKESK. The CDR3 sequence is 14 residues long. Trimming pared 1 base from V and 3 bases from J, leaving 7 bases between. The CDR3 reads CASSQATVYNEQFF. The CDR3 nucleotides are TGTGCCAGCAGCCAAGCCACCGTCTACAATGAGCAGTTCTTC.

This chain joins TRBV5-1 and TRBJ2-1; 7 bases align to TRBD2. This CDR3 contains 16 residues. With 1 base clipped from V and 8 bases from J, the junction kept 12 bases outside the gene matches. Germline V lookup: CDR1 SGHRS, CDR2 YFSETQ. CDR3 in DNA: TGCGCCAGCAGCTTGCATGCGGGAGAGGGGTTGGATGAGCAGTTCTTC. Its translation is CASSLHAGEGLDEQFF.

This clonotype was found many times. DNA of the CDR3: TGTGCCAGCCCAAATCCCCCGGTCTCTGGAAACACCATATATTTT. Amino acid sequence: CASPNPPVSGNTIYF. This chain joins TRBV7-9 and TRBJ1-3; D remains unclear. The CDR3 has 15 residues. V lost 8 bases and J 0 bases, leaving 14 bases between the germline ends. The germline V gene encodes CDR1 SEHNR and CDR2 FQNEAQ (reference sequence).

The V call is TRBV24-1, the J call TRBJ2-7, with D uncertain. The length of the CDR3 is 14 residues. V was trimmed by 1 base and J by 3 bases, leaving 9 bases between them. From germline, CDR1 is KGHDR and CDR2 SFDVKD. DNA for the CDR3: TGTGCCACCAGTGATTTCGTGAAGAACTACGAGCAGTACTTC. It is translated as CATSDFVKNYEQYF.

This chain links TRBV7-9 with TRBJ2-7; possibly TRBD2 for D (6 bases). V gave up 5 bases and J gave up 6 bases, with 17 bases separating them. There are 14 residues in the CDR3. The germline CDR1 and CDR2 sequences are SEHNR and FQNEAQ (reference sequence). The CDR3 here is CASSPEDMGGEQYV. The CDR3 region has the DNA TGTGCCAGCAGCCCTGAAGATATGGGGGGCGAGCAGTACGTC.

This clonotype has just a few counts. The rearrangement uses TRBV27 and TRBJ2-7, with 11 bases that match TRBD1. The CDR3 is made up of 14 amino acids. CDR1 is MNHEY, CDR2 SMNVEV, per germline (reference sequence). Trimming removed 4 bases from V and 4 bases from J; junction bases left unmatched: 3. Written as DNA, the CDR3 is TGTGCCAGCAGTTCGGGGGACAGGGGGTACGAGCAGTACTTC. Protein product: CASSSGDRGYEQYF.

This clonotype was detected a few times. The chain recombines TRBV20-1 with TRBJ2-7; weak D call: TRBD2 (6 bases). V lost 0 bases, J lost 7 bases, and 13 bases lay in between. This CDR3 spans 13 amino acids. CDR1 is DFQATT, CDR2 SNEGSKA, per germline (reference sequence). Written as DNA, the CDR3 is TGCAGTGCTAGAGAGGCGGGGAAGCGGGAGCAGTACGTC. It is translated as CSAREAGKREQYV.

The gene calls are TRBV5-6 and TRBJ1-1; D not certain. The ends were cut back, 2 bases at V and 1 base at J, with 6 bases in the middle. CDR3 size: 13 residues. CDR1 and CDR2 from the germline V gene are SGHDT and YYEEEE. CDR3 coding DNA: TGTGCCAGCAGCTTCCCCAGGAACACTGAAGCTTTCTTT. It is translated as CASSFPRNTEAFF.

In its sample, this clonotype was seen many times. This chain connects TRBV7-2 to TRBJ1-5, with D possibly matching TRBD1 (5 bases). CDR3 length equals 13 residues. The germline CDR1 and CDR2 sequences are SGHTA and FQGNSA. V was clipped by 5 bases and J by 4 bases, with 9 bases between them. The CDR3: CASSQGPNQPQHF. As DNA, the CDR3 is TGTGCCAGCAGCCAGGGACCAAATCAGCCCCAGCATTTT. Filled out from reference TRBV7-2 and TRBJ1-5, the complete variable domain reads GAGVSQSPSNKVTEKGKDVELRCDPISGHTALYWYRQSLGQGLEFLIYFQGNSAPDKSGLPSDRFSAERTGGSVSTLTIQRTQQEDSAVYLCASSQGPNQPQHFGDGTRLSIL.

The chain links TRBV7-8 to TRBJ2-2; D gene ambiguous. CDR1 SGHVS and CDR2 FQNEAQ come from the germline V gene. V was shortened by 2 bases and J by 3 bases, with 16 bases between the two germline ends. The length of the CDR3 is 17 residues. The DNA for the CDR3 is TGTGCCAGCAGCTTATTTTATTCCGGGCCCGACACCGGGGAGCTGTTTTTT. Amino acid sequence: CASSLFYSGPDTGELFF.